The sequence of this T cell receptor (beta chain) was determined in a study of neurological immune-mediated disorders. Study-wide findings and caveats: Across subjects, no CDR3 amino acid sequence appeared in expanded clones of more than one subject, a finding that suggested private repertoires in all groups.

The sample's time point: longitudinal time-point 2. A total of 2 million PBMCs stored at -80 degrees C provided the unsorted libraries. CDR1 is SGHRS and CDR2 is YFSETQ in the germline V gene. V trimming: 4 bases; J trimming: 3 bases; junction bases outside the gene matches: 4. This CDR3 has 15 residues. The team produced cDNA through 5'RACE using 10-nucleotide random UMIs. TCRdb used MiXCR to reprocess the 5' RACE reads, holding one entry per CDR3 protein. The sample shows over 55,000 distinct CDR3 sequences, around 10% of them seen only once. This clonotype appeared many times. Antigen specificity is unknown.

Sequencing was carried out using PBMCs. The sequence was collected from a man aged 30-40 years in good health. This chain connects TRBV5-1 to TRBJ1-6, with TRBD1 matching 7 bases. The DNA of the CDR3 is TGCGCCAGCAGCCTCGGACAGGTCTATAATTCACCCCTCCACTTT. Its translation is CASSLGQVYNSPLHF.